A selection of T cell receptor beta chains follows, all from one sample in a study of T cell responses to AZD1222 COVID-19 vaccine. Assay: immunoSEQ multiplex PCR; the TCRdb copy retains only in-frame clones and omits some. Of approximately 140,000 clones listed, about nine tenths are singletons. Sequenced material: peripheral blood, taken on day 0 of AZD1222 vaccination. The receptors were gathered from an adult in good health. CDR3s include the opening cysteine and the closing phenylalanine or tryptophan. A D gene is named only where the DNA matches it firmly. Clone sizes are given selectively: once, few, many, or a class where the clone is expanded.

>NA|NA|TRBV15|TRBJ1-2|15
CATSTKDGGPLGYTF
TGTGCCACCAGCACCAAGGACGGCGGACCCCTTGGCTACACCTTC
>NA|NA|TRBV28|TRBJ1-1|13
CASSSPGGTEAFF
TGTGCCAGCAGTTCCCCCGGGGGAACTGAAGCTTTCTTT
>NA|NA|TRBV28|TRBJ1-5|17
CASSFMGGVLSNQPQHF
TGTGCCAGCAGTTTCATGGGAGGGGTTCTTAGCAATCAGCCCCAGCATTTT
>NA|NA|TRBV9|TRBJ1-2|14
CASSVTGHPGGYTF
TGTGCCAGCAGCGTGACCGGACACCCCGGAGGCTACACCTTC
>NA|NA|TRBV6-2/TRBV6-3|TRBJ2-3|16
CASSYNLANNTDTQYF
TGTGCCAGCAGTTACAATCTAGCGAACAATACAGATACGCAGTATTTT
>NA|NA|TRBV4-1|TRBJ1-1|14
CASSQGTTSTEAFF
TGCGCCAGCAGCCAAGGGACAACCTCCACTGAAGCTTTCTTT
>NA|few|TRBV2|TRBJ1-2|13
CASSVRGSYGYTF
TGTGCCAGCAGTGTGCGGGGCAGCTATGGCTACACCTTC
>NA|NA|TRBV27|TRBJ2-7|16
CASSPSLAGSSYEQYF
TGTGCCAGCAGTCCCTCCCTTGCAGGTAGCTCCTACGAGCAGTACTTC
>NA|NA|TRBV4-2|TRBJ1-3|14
CASSQPGVGNTIYF
TGTGCCAGCAGCCAACCTGGGGTGGGAAACACCATATATTTT
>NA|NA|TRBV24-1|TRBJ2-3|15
CATSDRRGSTDTQYF
TGTGCCACCAGTGATCGGCGGGGAAGCACAGATACGCAGTATTTT
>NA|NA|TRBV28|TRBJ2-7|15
CASSSWGGASYEQYF
TGTGCCAGCAGCTCCTGGGGGGGGGCTTCCTACGAGCAGTACTTC
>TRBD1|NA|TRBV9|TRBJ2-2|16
CASSLRTGLVTGELFF
TGTGCCAGCAGCTTAAGGACAGGGCTCGTCACCGGGGAGCTGTTTTTT
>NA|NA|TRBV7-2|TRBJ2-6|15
CASSLEPLRANVLTF
TGTGCCAGCAGCTTAGAACCTCTGCGGGCCAACGTCCTGACTTTC
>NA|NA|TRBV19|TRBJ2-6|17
CASSIQGTGSGANVLTF
TGTGCCAGTAGTATTCAGGGAACGGGCTCTGGGGCCAACGTCCTGACTTTC
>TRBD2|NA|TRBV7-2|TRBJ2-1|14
CASLSGRTYNEQFF
TGTGCCAGCCTCAGCGGGAGGACCTACAATGAGCAGTTCTTC
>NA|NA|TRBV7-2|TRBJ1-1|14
CASSYRVLNTEAFF
TGTGCCAGCAGCTACAGGGTTCTGAACACTGAAGCTTTCTTT
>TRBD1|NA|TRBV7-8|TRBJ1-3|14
CASSPRTGADTIYF
TGTGCCAGCAGCCCCCGGACAGGAGCGGACACCATATATTTT
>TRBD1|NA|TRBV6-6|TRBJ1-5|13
CASRGTVTSTQHF
TGTGCCAGCAGAGGGACAGTTACTTCGACCCAGCATTTT
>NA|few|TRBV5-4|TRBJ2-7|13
CASSSGQSYEQYF
TGTGCCAGCAGCTCCGGACAGTCCTACGAGCAGTACTTC
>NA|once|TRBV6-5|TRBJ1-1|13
CASGRGEDTEAFF
TGTGCCTCCGGCAGGGGTGAGGACACTGAAGCTTTCTTT
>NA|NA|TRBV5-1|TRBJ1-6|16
CASSPEGTRQNSPLHF
TGCGCCAGCAGCCCTGAAGGGACCCGCCAAAATTCACCCCTCCACTTT
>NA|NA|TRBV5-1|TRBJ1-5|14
CASSLGHSNQPQHF
TGCGCCAGCAGCTTGGGACATAGCAATCAGCCCCAGCATTTT
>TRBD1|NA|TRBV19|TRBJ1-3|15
CASKRGDRGGNTIYF
TGTGCCAGCAAACGAGGGGACAGAGGGGGAAACACCATATATTTT
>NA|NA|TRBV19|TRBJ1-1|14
CASSITARDTEAFF
TGTGCCAGTAGTATAACTGCCAGGGACACTGAAGCTTTCTTT
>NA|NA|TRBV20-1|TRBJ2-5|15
CSASQVKRSQETQYF
TGCAGTGCTAGTCAGGTTAAGAGAAGTCAAGAGACCCAGTACTTC
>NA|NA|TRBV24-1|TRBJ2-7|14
CATSRSGSTYEQYF
TGTGCCACCAGTAGGTCTGGCAGTACCTACGAGCAGTACTTC
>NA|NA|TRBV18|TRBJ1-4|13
CASSPRLGEKLFF
TGTGCCAGCTCACCAAGGCTGGGGGAAAAACTGTTTTTT
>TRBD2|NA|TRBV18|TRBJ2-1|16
CASSPPGGRSYNEQFF
TGTGCCAGCTCACCACCCGGCGGGAGGTCCTACAATGAGCAGTTCTTC